A selection of T cell receptor beta chains follows, all from one sample in a study of OX40 agonist ivuxolimab in advanced cancers. Clones were sequenced by immunoSEQ multiplex PCR, and TCRdb holds only the in-frame ones, with some missing. This sample has tens of thousands of clones, with roughly 80% found just once. The sample consisted of CD4+ or CD8+ T cells sorted from blood, taken in a trial of the OX40 agonist ivuxolimab. Receptors were obtained from an adult with an advanced solid tumor such as melanoma, head and neck, liver or kidney cancer. CDR3s include the opening cysteine and the closing phenylalanine or tryptophan. D genes are given only for firm matches. Some rows mark clone size as missing; the rest say once, few, many or name a class of expanded clone.

V gene	D gene	clone size	J gene	CDR3 DNA	CDR3 protein
TRBV29-1	NA	NA	TRBJ2-7	TGCAGCGTCCTCCCCGGGACGGGGACCTACGAGCAGTACTTC	CSVLPGTGTYEQYF
TRBV18	NA	NA	TRBJ2-3	TGTGCCAGCTCACCACCGGATAGGGAGGCAGATACGCAGTATTTT	CASSPPDREADTQYF
TRBV6-5	NA	NA	TRBJ1-1	TGTGCCAGCAGTTACTCTCTCAGGGGAGAAACTGAAGCTTTCTTT	CASSYSLRGETEAFF
TRBV18	NA	NA	TRBJ2-2	TGTGCCAGCTCGGCCGGGACTCCCAACACCGGGGAGCTGTTTTTT	CASSAGTPNTGELFF
TRBV6-5	NA	NA	TRBJ2-4	TGTGCCAGCAGTTCCGGGAACATTCAGTACTTC	CASSSGNIQYF
TRBV7-8	NA	once	TRBJ2-3	TGTGCCAGCAGCTTAAGAGAGGGAGGATACACAGATACGCAGTATTTT	CASSLREGGYTDTQYF
TRBV2	NA	NA	TRBJ2-1	TGTGCCAGCAGGGTCTACGGGAATGAGCAGTTCTTC	CASRVYGNEQFF
TRBV6-1	TRBD2	NA	TRBJ2-5	TGTGCCAGTCGGAGGAGCGGGGGGGCCGGAGAGACCCAGTACTTC	CASRRSGGAGETQYF
TRBV4-2	NA	NA	TRBJ1-1	TGTGCCAGCAGCCAAGATCTTGCGACCTATGAAGCTTTCTTT	CASSQDLATYEAFF
TRBV7-9	NA	NA	TRBJ2-1	TGTGCCAGCAGCTTAGCGCTGGCGGGTGAGCAGTTCTTC	CASSLALAGEQFF
TRBV7-8	NA	NA	TRBJ2-3	TGTGCCAGCGCCCGGGAGACAGGCCAGGGAGATACGCAGTATTTT	CASARETGQGDTQYF
TRBV6-6	NA	NA	TRBJ1-1	TGTGCCAGCAGTTACAGGGGATTAACTGAAGCTTTCTTT	CASSYRGLTEAFF
TRBV2	TRBD1	NA	TRBJ2-7	TGTGCCAGCAGGGGGACAGTAAGCTCCTACGAGCAGTACTTC	CASRGTVSSYEQYF
TRBV19	TRBD1	NA	TRBJ2-2	TGTGCCACCACTAGACAGGGCTCCTTGACCACCGGGGAGCTGTTTTTT	CATTRQGSLTTGELFF
TRBV6-1	NA	few	TRBJ2-5	TGTGCCAGCAGTGTGGGGTCTGCCCAAGAGACCCAGTACTTC	CASSVGSAQETQYF
TRBV6-1	TRBD1	NA	TRBJ1-5	TGTGCCAGCAGTAGAGGACAGGTGACAAATCAGCCCCAGCATTTT	CASSRGQVTNQPQHF
TRBV6-1	NA	once	TRBJ2-7	TGTGCCAGCAGCTCAACAGGGTCCTACGAGCAGTACTTC	CASSSTGSYEQYF